Sequencing of this T cell receptor (beta chain) was carried out in a study of CD8+ T cells in alopecia areata. This clone was seen once. Obtained from alopecia areata patients were lesional scalp punch biopsies along with peripheral blood. Once RNA had been extracted, it was reverse transcribed into cDNA to act as the sequencing template. Sequencing was performed with immunoSEQ multiplex PCR; in TCRdb, only in-frame clones are kept and a portion is missing. The sample contains around 250,000 clones, roughly two thirds of which appear only once. Trimming at V came to 0 bases and at J to 8 bases, leaving 6 bases not matched to a gene. There are 16 residues in the CDR3. Germline V lookup: CDR1 SGHAT, CDR2 FQDESV (reference sequence).

Sequences were derived from CD4+ T cells sorted from blood, sampled at week 0. The chain couples TRBV11-1 to TRBJ2-1, with TRBD2 identical over 11 bases. This TCR derives from a human donor with alopecia areata. The CDR3, as DNA: TGTGCCAGCAGCTTAGCGCGTAGCGGGGGGGCCTATGAGCAGTTCTTC. The encoded protein is CASSLARSGGAYEQFF.